The clone carrying this TCR beta chain was seen at least ten times. The antigen is unknown. This sample was taken from a study of T cells after yellow fever vaccination. Study details: SMART-Seq v4 Ultra Low Input served to prepare low-cell-number fractions. The study, taken as a whole, reports: On re-exposure, the response was weaker but peaked faster, at day 5 versus 15. The booster response re-showed most primary clones: about 96% CD4, about 89% CD8.

Generation of TCR cDNA used 5'RACE template switching (which added a universal primer site and UMIs). TCRdb recomputed calls from the 5' RACE reads with MiXCR, one row per CDR3 protein. The repertoire holds 110,000 to 150,000 distinct CDR3 sequences, just over 6.5% seen once, with more than 0.6% in the top ten. Sequenced material: CD4+ T cells sorted from PBMCs, taken 10 days after the yellow fever booster vaccination. The receptor's source is a man between 25 and 39 years old who received the YFV17D yellow fever vaccine.

The CDR3 DNA sequence: TGCAGTGCCCTTACAGGAGTTGGCATTCAGTACTTC. Translating it yields CSALTGVGIQYF. The rearrangement joins TRBV20-1 to TRBJ2-4, with D perhaps TRBD1 (5 bases). The CDR3 sequence is 12 residues long. V shed 6 bases and J shed 9 bases, with 15 bases lying between them. Germline values: CDR1 DFQATT, CDR2 SNEGSKA (reference sequence).